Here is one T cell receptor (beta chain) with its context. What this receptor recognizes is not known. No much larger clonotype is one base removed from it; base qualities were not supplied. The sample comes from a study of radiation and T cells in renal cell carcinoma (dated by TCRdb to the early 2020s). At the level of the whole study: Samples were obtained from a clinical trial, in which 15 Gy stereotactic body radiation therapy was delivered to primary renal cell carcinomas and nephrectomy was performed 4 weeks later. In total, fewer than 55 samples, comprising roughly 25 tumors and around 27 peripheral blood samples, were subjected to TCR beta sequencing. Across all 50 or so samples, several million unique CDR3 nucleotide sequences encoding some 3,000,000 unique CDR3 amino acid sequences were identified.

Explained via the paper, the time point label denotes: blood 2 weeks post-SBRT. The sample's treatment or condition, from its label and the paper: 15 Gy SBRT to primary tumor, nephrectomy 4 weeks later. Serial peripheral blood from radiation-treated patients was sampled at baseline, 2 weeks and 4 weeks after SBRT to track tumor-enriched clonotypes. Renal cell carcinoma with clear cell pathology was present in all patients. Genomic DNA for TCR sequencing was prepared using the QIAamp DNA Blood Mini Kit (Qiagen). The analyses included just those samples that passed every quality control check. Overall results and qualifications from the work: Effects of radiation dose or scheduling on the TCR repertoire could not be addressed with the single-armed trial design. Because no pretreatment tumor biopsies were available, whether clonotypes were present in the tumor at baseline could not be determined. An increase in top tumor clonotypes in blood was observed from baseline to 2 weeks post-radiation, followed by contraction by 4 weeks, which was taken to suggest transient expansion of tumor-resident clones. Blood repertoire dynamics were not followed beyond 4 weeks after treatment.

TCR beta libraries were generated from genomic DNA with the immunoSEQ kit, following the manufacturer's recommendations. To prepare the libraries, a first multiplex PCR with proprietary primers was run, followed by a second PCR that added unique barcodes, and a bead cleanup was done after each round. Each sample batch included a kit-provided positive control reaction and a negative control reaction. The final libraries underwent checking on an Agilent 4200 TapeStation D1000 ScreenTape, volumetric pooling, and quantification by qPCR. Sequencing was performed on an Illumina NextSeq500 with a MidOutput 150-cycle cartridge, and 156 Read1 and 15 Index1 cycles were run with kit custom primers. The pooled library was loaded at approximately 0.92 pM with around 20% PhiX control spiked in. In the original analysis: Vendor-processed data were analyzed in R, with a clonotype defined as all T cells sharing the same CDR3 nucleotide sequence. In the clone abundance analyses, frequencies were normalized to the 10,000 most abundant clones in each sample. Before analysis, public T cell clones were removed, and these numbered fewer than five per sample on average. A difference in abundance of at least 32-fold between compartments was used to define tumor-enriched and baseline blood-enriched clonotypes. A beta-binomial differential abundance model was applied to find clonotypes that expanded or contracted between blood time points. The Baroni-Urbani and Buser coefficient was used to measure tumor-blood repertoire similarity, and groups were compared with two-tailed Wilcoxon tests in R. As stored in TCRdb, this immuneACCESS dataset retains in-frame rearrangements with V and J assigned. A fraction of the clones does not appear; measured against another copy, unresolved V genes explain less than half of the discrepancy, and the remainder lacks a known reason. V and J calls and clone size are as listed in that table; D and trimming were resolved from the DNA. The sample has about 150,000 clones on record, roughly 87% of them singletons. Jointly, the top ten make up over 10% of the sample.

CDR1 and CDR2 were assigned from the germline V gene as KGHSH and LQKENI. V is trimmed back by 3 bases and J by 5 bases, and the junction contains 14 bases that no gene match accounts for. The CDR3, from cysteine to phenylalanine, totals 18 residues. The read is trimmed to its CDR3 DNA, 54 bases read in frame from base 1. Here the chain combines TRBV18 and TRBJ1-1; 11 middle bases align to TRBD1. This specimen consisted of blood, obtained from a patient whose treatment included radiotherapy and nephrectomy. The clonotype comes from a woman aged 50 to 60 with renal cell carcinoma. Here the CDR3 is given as CASSPPGTGGWRWTEAFF. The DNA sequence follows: TGTGCCAGCTCACCTCCCGGGACAGGGGGTTGGCGATGGACTGAAGCTTTCTTT. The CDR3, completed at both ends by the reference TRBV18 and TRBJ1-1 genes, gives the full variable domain NAGVMQNPRHLVRRRGQEARLRCSPMKGHSHVYWYRQLPEEGLKFMVYLQKENIIDESGMPKERFSAEFPKEGPSILRIQQVVRGDSAAYFCASSPPGTGGWRWTEAFFGQGTRLTVV.